The clone carrying this TCR beta chain appeared a few times. The antigen is undetermined. Researchers ran the PCR with 60 Vbeta and 13 Jbeta primers. Measured with immunoSEQ multiplex PCR; TCRdb has only the in-frame clones, and not every one. The data contain some 110,000 clones, around 80% of them singletons. This specimen belongs to a study of cytomegalovirus exposure and HLA in healthy donors. Whole-study results and caveats: Immune exposure information comprised only CMV serostatus. Reportedly, a later analysis found an Asian-associated ancestry cluster had fewer N-insertions than the approximately 640-donor mean.

V lost 4 bases and J lost 8; bases outside the gene matches: 7. Germline CDR1 SGHNT, CDR2 YYREEE (reference sequence). This CDR3 is built from 16 residues. The gene calls are TRBV5-4 and TRBJ2-1; 15 bases agree with TRBD2. The origin of this receptor is a male donor in good health and CMV-seronegative. The material sequenced was PBMCs. The CDR3 nucleotides read TGTGCCAGCAGCATGACCGGGACTAGCGGGAGGTATGAGCAGTTCTTC. Translating it yields CASSMTGTSGRYEQFF.